Below are 31 T cell receptor beta chains sequenced from a single sample in a study of type 1 and type 2 diabetes patients. Amplification started from genomic DNA. The TCR beta CDR3 region was amplified using 30 forward and 13 reverse primers. From the multiplex PCR reads, TCRdb called clonotypes with MiXCR, one entry per CDR3 protein. Of fewer than 350,000 distinct CDR3 sequences listed, 40% to 50% are singletons. Source material: peripheral blood mononuclear cells (PBMCs). The source of these receptors is a man between 18 and 35 years old with type 2 diabetes.

The CDR3 sequence: CASSYSVMNEQFF. Written as DNA, the CDR3 is TGTGCCAGCAGTTACTCAGTTATGAATGAGCAGTTCTTC. The chain joins TRBV7-2 to TRBJ2-5; D is unresolved. The J call may be faulty, since TRBJ2-1 better matches the DNA end. Per germline, CDR1 SGHTA and CDR2 FQGNSA. The CDR3 has 13 residues.

This clonotype was seen at least ten times. The chain couples TRBV25-1 to TRBJ2-1, with 11 nucleotides matching TRBD2. The V gene end was trimmed by 4 bases and the J gene end by 7 bases; junction bases not matched to a gene: 6. Germline V gene lookup returns CDR1 MGHDK and CDR2 SYGVNS. The CDR3 runs to 15 residues. CDR3 DNA sequence: TGTGCCAGCAGTGGCGGGACTAGCGGTCCTAATGAGCAGTTCTTC. Protein sequence: CASSGGTSGPNEQFF. Filled out from reference TRBV25-1 and TRBJ2-1, the complete variable domain reads EADIYQTPRYLVIGTGKKITLECSQTMGHDKMYWYQQDPGMELHLIHYSYGVNSTEKGDLSSESTVSRIRTEHFPLTLESARPSHTSQYLCASSGGTSGPNEQFFGPGTRLTVL.

This clonotype was seen more than once but under ten times. V and J are TRBV4-1 and TRBJ1-1, with unresolved D. This CDR3 comprises 13 residues. Germline CDR1 MGHRA, CDR2 YSYEKL. Between the trimmed V and J ends, which lost 0 bases and 5 bases, there was a span of 7 bases. The CDR3 is CASSQEYGTEAFF. The CDR3 DNA follows: TGCGCCAGCAGCCAAGAGTACGGGACTGAAGCTTTCTTT.

CDR3 loop: CASSSSGGEQYF. The CDR3 DNA reads TGTGCCAGCAGTTCCTCCGGGGGCGAGCAGTACTTC. The chain recombines TRBV27 with TRBJ2-7; D perhaps matches TRBD2 (6 bases). Looked up from germline, CDR1 is MNHEY and CDR2 is SMNVEV (reference sequence). V gave up 4 bases and J gave up 6 bases, with 10 bases separating them. There are 12 residues in the CDR3.

This clonotype turned up a few times. The chain joins TRBV6-2 or TRBV6-3 to TRBJ2-7, with a tentative D call TRBD1 (6 bases). CDR1 is MNHEY, CDR2 SVGEGT, per germline. The CDR3 spans 15 residues. Trimming took 2 bases from V and 6 from J, leaving 17 bases between them. CDR3 residues: CASSYVAGGSGEQYF. The CDR3 nucleotides are TGTGCCAGCAGTTACGTCGCTGGGGGCAGCGGCGAGCAGTACTTC.

This clonotype was counted many times. The CDR3 sequence is CASSISNSPLHF. In DNA form, the CDR3 reads TGTGCCAGTAGTATCTCTAATTCACCCCTCCACTTT. V usage is TRBV19 and J usage is TRBJ1-6; no definite D call. Trimming stripped 3 bases from V and 6 bases from J, with 3 bases between. The CDR3 runs 12 residues. Germline CDR1 is LNHDA and CDR2 is SQIVND (reference sequence).

Notes on this clonotype: The junction does not match germline at one end; this may be a read error. This chain uses TRBV2 with TRBJ1-1; D call uncertain. CDR1 and CDR2 (germline): SNHLY, FYNNEI. The CDR3 consists of 11 residues. CDR3 nucleotide sequence: TGTGCCGGCAGTGGTAATACTGAAGCTTTCTTT. It codes for CAGSGNTEAFF.

This chain joins TRBV28 and TRBJ1-2; D is unclear. The CDR3 sequence is 12 residues long. V gave up 3 bases and J gave up 5 bases, with 7 bases separating them. CDR1 MDHEN and CDR2 SYDVKM come from the germline V gene. CDR3 sequence reads: CASSLQVYGYTF. The CDR3 bases are TGTGCCAGCAGTTTGCAGGTATATGGCTACACCTTC.

The chain uses TRBV7-9 and TRBJ2-1, with D hard to call. The CDR3 has 13 residues. Trimming stripped 2 bases from V and 5 bases from J, with 7 bases between. Germline CDR1 SEHNR, CDR2 FQNEAQ (reference sequence). The CDR3 region has the DNA TGTGCCAGCAGCTTAACCGGAGACAATGAGCAGTTCTTC. Translating gives CASSLTGDNEQFF. Full variable domain (missing parts from reference TRBV7-9 and TRBJ2-1): DTGVSQNPRHKITKRGQNVTFRCDPISEHNRLYWYRQTLGQGPEFLTYFQNEAQLEKSRLLSDRFSAERPKGSFSTLEIQRTEQGDSAMYLCASSLTGDNEQFFGPGTRLTVL.

The chain carries TRBV19 and TRBJ2-3, with no clear D. V lost 1 base to trimming and J lost 2 bases, with 7 bases between them. This CDR3 spans 14 amino acids. CDR1 is LNHDA and CDR2 is SQIVND in the germline V gene (reference sequence). The CDR3 region has the DNA TGTGCCAGTAGTATAGGCATAGCCACAGATACGCAGTATTTT. Its protein product is CASSIGIATDTQYF.

The J gene is TRBJ1-6, the V gene TRBV4-1, with D possibly TRBD1 on 6 matching bases. Germline V gene data show CDR1 as MGHRA and CDR2 as YSYEKL. The CDR3 runs to 14 residues. V lost 8 bases, J lost 8 bases, and 16 bases lay in between. The CDR3 nucleotides read TGCGCCAGCGGTGTGGACAGCCAACATTCACCCCTCCACTTT. The encoded protein is CASGVDSQHSPLHF.

The rearrangement links TRBV5-4 to TRBJ1-2; D remains unclear. V gave up 6 bases and J gave up 3 bases, with 6 bases separating them. Germline V gives CDR1 SGHNT, CDR2 YYREEE (reference sequence). The CDR3 has 11 amino acids. The CDR3 spells CASKNYYGYTF. CDR3 DNA sequence: TGTGCCAGCAAGAACTACTATGGCTACACCTTC.

The chain recombines TRBV11-2 with TRBJ1-1; D possibly corresponds to TRBD1 (6 bases). Germline CDR1 and CDR2: SGHAT and FQNNGV. V was trimmed by 6 bases and J by 2 bases, leaving 16 bases between them. This CDR3 spans 15 amino acids. The CDR3 region has the DNA TGTGCCAGCAGGGGGAAGGGGGGGGCAAACACTGAAGCTTTCTTT. Protein product: CASRGKGGANTEAFF.

Notes on this clonotype: Just one base apart from a much larger clone, this may be a read error. This chain uses TRBV2 with TRBJ2-7; TRBD1 might be the D (6 bases). In germline, CDR1 is SNHLY, CDR2 FYNNEI. The CDR3 is 15 amino acids. As DNA, the CDR3 is TGTGCCAGCGTTGCAGGCAGGGGATTCATCCATGAGCAGTCCTTC. It encodes CASVAGRGFIHEQSF.

This clonotype was seen a few times. The chain joins TRBV9 to TRBJ2-3, with 15 bases lining up with TRBD2. Germline CDR1 and CDR2: SGDLS and YYNGEE. Losses at the gene ends were 0 bases for V and 5 bases for J; bases not matched to a gene: 1. The CDR3 is 16 amino acids. The CDR3 loop is CASSVAGLAGGDTQYF. The CDR3 DNA sequence: TGTGCCAGCAGCGTAGCGGGACTAGCGGGAGGAGATACGCAGTATTTT.

The J gene is TRBJ1-1, the V gene TRBV27; D gene uncertain. V was pared by 5 bases and J by 0 bases, with 13 bases between. CDR1 MNHEY and CDR2 SMNVEV come from the germline V gene (reference sequence). The CDR3 contains 15 residues. The CDR3 region has the DNA TGTGCCAGCAGTGGAGGAGTAAACATGAACACTGAAGCTTTCTTT. Protein product: CASSGGVNMNTEAFF.

V gene TRBV12-3 or TRBV12-4 combines with J gene TRBJ1-2; perhaps TRBD1 as D (5 bases). V was trimmed by 4 bases and J by 0 bases, leaving 12 bases between them. The CDR3 consists of 15 residues. The CDR3 DNA reads as TGTGCCAGCAGTTACGGGGGTCAGGCTAACTATGGCTACACCTTC. Translation: CASSYGGQANYGYTF.

This clonotype was recorded many times. At one boundary the junction diverges from the germline segment, which might be a read error. The chain uses TRBV2 and TRBJ1-1; a possible D gene is TRBD1 (6 bases). Germline V lookup: CDR1 SNHLY, CDR2 FYNNEI. The CDR3 loop spans 13 amino acids. CDR3: CASNQGRNAEAFF. Written as DNA, the CDR3 is TGTGCCAGCAACCAGGGGAGGAACGCTGAAGCTTTCTTT.

This clonotype has at least ten counts. The rearrangement links TRBV30 to TRBJ2-5, with D unclear. The CDR3 covers 12 residues. Germline CDR1 reads GTSNPN; CDR2 reads SVGIG (reference sequence). The ends were cut back, 5 bases at V and 4 bases at J, with 11 bases in the middle. For the CDR3, the DNA is TGTGCCTGGGGAGACGTGGGAGAGACCCAGTACTTC. It codes for CAWGDVGETQYF.

This chain connects TRBV28 to TRBJ1-6, with a tentative D call TRBD1 (6 bases). Trimming pared 4 bases from V and 6 bases from J, leaving 7 bases between. Germline V gives CDR1 MDHEN, CDR2 SYDVKM. CDR3 length: 13 residues. This chain's CDR3 is CASSSDSNSPLHF. The DNA of the CDR3 is TGTGCCAGCAGTTCGGACAGTAATTCACCCCTCCACTTT.

This clonotype has a handful of counts. The rearrangement joins TRBV19 to TRBJ1-6; D may be TRBD1 (6 bases). V was cut by 4 bases and J by 9 bases, with 7 bases left in between. The CDR3 extends over 12 amino acids. The germline V gene encodes CDR1 LNHDA and CDR2 SQIVND (reference sequence). CDR3 DNA: TGTGCCAGTAGTACCAGGGGTTCACCCCTCCACTTT. It translates to CASSTRGSPLHF.

On this clonotype itself: The junction departs from germline at one end; a sequencing error may be responsible. The chain combines TRBV20-1 with TRBJ2-3; D is possibly TRBD2 (6 bases). The CDR3 loop spans 14 amino acids. Germline V lookup: CDR1 DFQATT, CDR2 SNEGSKA (reference sequence). CDR3 sequence reads: CSARGLGTSDTQYF. In DNA form, the CDR3 reads TGCAGTGCTAGGGGCTTGGGGACTTCAGACACGCAGTATTTT.

The gene calls are TRBV14 and TRBJ1-1, with 8 nucleotides matching TRBD1. This CDR3 comprises 16 residues. The V segment lost 3 bases and the J segment 1 base; nucleotides outside the gene matches: 7. Germline assignment: CDR1 SGHDN and CDR2 FVKESK. CDR3 sequence reads: CASSQAATGGNTEAFF. The CDR3, as DNA: TGTGCCAGCAGCCAGGCCGCTACAGGGGGGAACACTGAAGCTTTCTTT.

Remarks on this clonotype: One end of the junction varies from germline; a read error may be responsible. The chain couples TRBV7-2 to TRBJ2-2; TRBD2 is a possible D gene (6 bases). Germline V gene lookup returns CDR1 SGHTA and CDR2 FQGNSA. The CDR3 sequence is 16 residues long. The DNA for the CDR3 is TGTGCCAGCAGCTTAGCAGGAGGGCCGAACACTGGGGAGCTGTTTTTT. Translating gives CASSLAGGPNTGELFF.

This clonotype was observed a handful of times. This sequence joins TRBV20-1 and TRBJ2-1; the match to TRBD1 covers 7 bases. Germline loops: CDR1 DFQATT, CDR2 SNEGSKA (reference sequence). V lost 6 bases, J lost 0 bases, and 5 bases stayed unmatched. The CDR3 spans 14 residues. CDR3 sequence: CSAPSGGSYNEQFF. CDR3 sequence (DNA): TGCAGTGCGCCTTCAGGGGGCTCCTACAATGAGCAGTTCTTC.

The chain links TRBV4-1 to TRBJ2-7; 9 nucleotides align to TRBD2. Germline-derived CDR1 and CDR2 are MGHRA and YSYEKL. This CDR3 is built from 18 residues. Trimming at V came to 1 base and at J to 5 bases, leaving 15 bases not matched to a gene. Here the CDR3 reads CASSQVVQRLAGRNEQYF. The CDR3 bases are TGCGCCAGCAGCCAAGTCGTCCAGCGGCTAGCGGGAAGGAACGAGCAGTACTTC.

This chain connects TRBV7-2 to TRBJ2-7, with D possibly being TRBD1 (6 bases). V was trimmed by 4 bases and J by 3 bases, leaving 16 bases between them. Germline V lookup: CDR1 SGHTA, CDR2 FQGNSA. This CDR3 has 15 residues. The CDR3 here is CASSSNRDTNYEQYF. CDR3 DNA: TGTGCCAGCAGCTCCAACCGGGACACCAACTACGAGCAGTACTTC.

The chain uses TRBV4-1 and TRBJ1-1; D is undetermined. Germline V gene sequence: CDR1 MGHRA, CDR2 YSYEKL. The CDR3 length is 16 residues. The V end lost 0 bases, the J end lost 1 base, and 12 bases lay between the germline ends. CDR3 nucleotide sequence: TGCGCCAGCAGCCAAGATGATACGGGAGCGAACACTGAAGCTTTCTTT. This sequence encodes CASSQDDTGANTEAFF.

In its sample, this clonotype was seen many times. The chain joins TRBV2 to TRBJ2-1; TRBD2 aligns across 8 bases. The junction had 6 bases not matched to a gene; V was cut back by 5 bases and J by 0 bases. There are 16 residues in the CDR3. From germline, CDR1 is SNHLY and CDR2 FYNNEI. The CDR3 region is CASSSILAASYNEQFF. DNA for the CDR3: TGTGCCAGCAGTTCGATACTAGCGGCCTCCTACAATGAGCAGTTCTTC.

The rearrangement links TRBV19 to TRBJ1-2; D ambiguous. The V and J ends lost 6 bases and 4 bases respectively, with 12 bases between them. The CDR3 has 13 amino acids. From germline, CDR1 is LNHDA and CDR2 SQIVND (reference sequence). Here the CDR3 DNA reads TGTGCCAGTAGCCCCGGGATCCGCTATGGCTACACCTTC. Amino acids: CASSPGIRYGYTF.

The chain combines TRBV29-1 with TRBJ2-5, with 8 bases identical to TRBD2. Germline V CDR1 and CDR2: SQVTM, ANQGSEA. The CDR3 has 12 residues. J lost 4 bases, V lost 4 bases, and 2 bases had no gene match. The DNA for the CDR3 is TGCAGCGTTGCCCGGGAGGGAGAGACCCAGTACTTC. Residues: CSVAREGETQYF.